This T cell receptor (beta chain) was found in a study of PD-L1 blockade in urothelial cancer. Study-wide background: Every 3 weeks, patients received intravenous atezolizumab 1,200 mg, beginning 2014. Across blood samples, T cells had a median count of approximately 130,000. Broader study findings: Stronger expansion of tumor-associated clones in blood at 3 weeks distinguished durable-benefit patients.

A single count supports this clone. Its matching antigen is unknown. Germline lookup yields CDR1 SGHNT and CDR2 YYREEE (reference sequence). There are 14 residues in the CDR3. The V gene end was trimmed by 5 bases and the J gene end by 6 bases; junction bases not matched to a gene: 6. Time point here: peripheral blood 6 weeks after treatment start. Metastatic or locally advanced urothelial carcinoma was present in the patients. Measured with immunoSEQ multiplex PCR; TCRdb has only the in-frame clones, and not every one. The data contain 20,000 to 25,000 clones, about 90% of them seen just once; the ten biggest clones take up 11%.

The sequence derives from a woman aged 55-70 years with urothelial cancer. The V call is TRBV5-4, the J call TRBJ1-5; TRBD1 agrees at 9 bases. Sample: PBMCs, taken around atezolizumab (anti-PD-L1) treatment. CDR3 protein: CASSRTGDGQPQHF. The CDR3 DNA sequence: TGTGCCAGCAGTAGGACAGGGGATGGTCAGCCCCAGCATTTT.